These 29 T cell receptor beta chains originate from one sample sequenced in a study of blood T cell repertoires in COVID-19. Generated by immunoSEQ multiplex PCR, the TCRdb table keeps only in-frame clones and is missing some. The sample carries around 220,000 clones, about 93% recorded once. Sample: PBMCs or T cells enriched from blood (not recorded which). All receptors derive from a woman between 18 and 30 years old who had recovered from COVID-19.

This clone has only a few counts. V gene TRBV6-5 combines with J gene TRBJ1-3, with a tentative D call TRBD1 (6 bases). In germline, CDR1 is MNHEY, CDR2 SVGAGI. Trimming left V 0 bases short and J 0 bases short, with 9 bases between. The CDR3 is 16 residues long. CDR3 in amino acids: CASSYSGGDSGNTIYF. Written as DNA, the CDR3 is TGTGCCAGCAGTTACTCAGGGGGGGACTCTGGAAACACCATATATTTT.

This CDR3 is CASTPGQGNTGELFF. The CDR3 DNA follows: TGTGCCAGCACCCCGGGACAGGGGAACACCGGGGAGCTGTTTTTT. The gene calls are TRBV5-4 and TRBJ2-2, with TRBD1 matching over 9 bases. There are 15 residues in the CDR3. V shed 6 bases and J 1 base; nucleotides not matched to a gene: 4. Germline assignment: CDR1 SGHNT and CDR2 YYREEE (reference sequence).

This clone showed up just once. The V gene is TRBV29-1, the J gene TRBJ2-5; 9 bases align to TRBD2. The junction had 8 bases not matched to a gene; V was cut back by 2 bases and J by 7 bases. Germline V gene lookup returns CDR1 SQVTM and CDR2 ANQGSEA. The CDR3 is 14 amino acids. The CDR3 region has the DNA TGCAGCGTTGAACTAGCGGGGAGCCCGGTGACCCAGTACTTC. Residues: CSVELAGSPVTQYF.

In its sample, this clone was seen once. The chain recombines TRBV2 with TRBJ1-2; 9 positions match TRBD1. Germline assignment: CDR1 SNHLY and CDR2 FYNNEI. Unmatched junction bases numbered 8, after V lost 6 bases and J lost 6 bases. There are 14 residues in the CDR3. DNA of the CDR3: TGTGCCAGCAGAGGACAGGGGATCAGTGATGGCTACACCTTC. Translated, it gives CASRGQGISDGYTF.

The chain couples TRBV27 to TRBJ1-1; D unresolved. The CDR3 is made up of 12 amino acids. The V gene lost 6 bases and the J gene lost 11 bases, with 16 bases spanning the gap. Germline V gives CDR1 MNHEY, CDR2 SMNVEV (reference sequence). The CDR3 region has the DNA TGTGCCAGCAGCCAGGTACGTGGTTCGGCTTTCTTT. It translates to CASSQVRGSAFF.

This clone showed up just once. The chain uses TRBV10-3 and TRBJ2-2; D gene ambiguous. Trimming removed 4 bases from V and 4 bases from J, with 10 bases in between. This CDR3 has 14 amino acids. Germline CDR1 ENHRY, CDR2 SYGVKD. CDR3 nucleotide sequence: TGTGCCATCAGTGGGTCTCTCGGCACCGGGGAGCTGTTTTTT. It yields the protein CAISGSLGTGELFF.

This CDR3 reads CASSRGQGGYNEQFF. CDR3 in DNA: TGTGCCAGCAGCCGCGGACAAGGGGGCTACAATGAGCAGTTCTTC. V and J are TRBV3-1 (or the pseudogene TRBV3-2) and TRBJ2-1; D perhaps matches TRBD1 (6 bases). V was clipped by 4 bases and J by 3 bases, with 13 bases between them. This CDR3 is built from 15 residues. CDR1 is LGHDT and CDR2 is YNNKEL in the germline V gene (reference sequence).

The rearrangement joins TRBV11-3 to TRBJ1-1, with unresolved D. This CDR3 has 13 residues. V was pared by 7 bases and J by 5 bases, with 14 bases between. Germline V gene lookup returns CDR1 SGHNT and CDR2 YENEEA. The CDR3 sequence is CASNPSSGTEAFF. The CDR3 nucleotides read TGTGCCAGCAACCCCTCGTCGGGGACTGAAGCTTTCTTT.

The chain recombines TRBV20-1 with TRBJ1-4; D remains unclear. Germline V gene data show CDR1 as DFQATT and CDR2 as SNEGSKA (reference sequence). The CDR3 is 13 residues long. The V and J ends lost 3 bases and 5 bases respectively, with 10 bases between them. The CDR3 protein is CSASDVLNEKLFF. The CDR3 nucleotides are TGCAGTGCTAGTGACGTATTGAATGAAAAACTGTTTTTT.

This chain connects TRBV5-1 to TRBJ2-7; 9 nucleotides line up with TRBD2. Germline CDR1 is SGHRS and CDR2 is YFSETQ. V shed 7 bases, J shed 0 bases, and the junction held 23 bases outside the gene matches. The CDR3 loop spans 20 amino acids. The CDR3 loop reads CASPQMVAGAASGDSYEQYF. The CDR3 nucleotides are TGCGCCAGCCCCCAGATGGTTGCAGGGGCGGCTAGCGGGGACTCCTACGAGCAGTACTTC.

The genes are TRBV5-1 and TRBJ1-4, with a weak D call TRBD1 (6 bases). Trimming left V 4 bases short and J 1 base short, with 11 bases between. CDR1 is SGHRS, CDR2 YFSETQ, per germline. The length of the CDR3 is 15 residues. The CDR3 here is CASSPGGLTNEKLFF. The DNA of the CDR3 is TGCGCCAGCAGCCCGGGGGGCTTAACTAATGAAAAACTGTTTTTT.

The rearrangement uses TRBV11-2 and TRBJ1-2, with a possible D match to TRBD1 (6 bases). The germline gives CDR1 SGHAT, CDR2 FQNNGV. The CDR3 is made up of 15 amino acids. V shed 5 bases and J shed 5 bases, with 18 bases lying between them. The CDR3 sequence: CASSPPSGGGYGYTF. CDR3 in DNA: TGTGCCAGCAGCCCCCCCAGTGGGGGCGGATATGGCTACACCTTC.

This chain uses TRBV19 with TRBJ2-7, with 7 bases fitting TRBD1. CDR1 and CDR2 from the germline V gene are LNHDA and SQIVND (reference sequence). V was clipped by 3 bases and J by 5 bases; unmatched bases: 4. The CDR3 is made up of 13 amino acids. The chain's CDR3 is CASSMLQGNEQYF. The CDR3 nucleotides read TGTGCCAGTAGTATGTTACAGGGGAACGAGCAGTACTTC. Combining the CDR3 with reference TRBV19 and TRBJ2-7 gives the whole variable domain DGGITQSPKYLFRKEGQNVTLSCEQNLNHDAMYWYRQDPGQGLRLIYYSQIVNDFQKGDIAEGYSVSREKKESFPLTVTSAQKNPTAFYLCASSMLQGNEQYFGPGTRLTVT.

The CDR3 region is CASSGTSGTLELKQFF. CDR3 in DNA: TGTGCCAGCAGTGGGACTAGCGGGACTCTAGAACTCAAGCAGTTCTTC. The rearrangement links TRBV6-1 to TRBJ2-1, with 12 positions matching TRBD2. Germline CDR1 is MNHNS and CDR2 is SASEGT. This CDR3 has 16 residues. V shed 4 bases and J 11 bases; nucleotides not matched to a gene: 12.

CDR3 DNA sequence: TGTGCCAGTAGTACCCTCGGCAGGTACCTAATGAACACTGAAGCTTTCTTT. The encoded protein is CASSTLGRYLMNTEAFF. This chain joins TRBV19 and TRBJ1-1; D call uncertain. The CDR3 has 17 residues. Trimming left V 4 bases short and J 0 bases short, with 18 bases between. Germline loops: CDR1 LNHDA, CDR2 SQIVND (reference sequence).

The count of this clone is one. The chain employs TRBV7-2 and TRBJ2-1; 9 positions match TRBD2. The V gene's germline CDR1 is SGHTA and CDR2 FQGNSA. The CDR3 length is 15 residues. Trimming at V came to 5 bases and at J to 4 bases, leaving 6 bases not matched to a gene. The CDR3 is CASSLSGSQYNEQFF. The DNA for the CDR3 is TGTGCCAGCAGCCTTAGCGGGAGTCAGTACAATGAGCAGTTCTTC.

The CDR3 nucleotides read TGTGCCACCAGCCGGAGGGACAGGGGGCTGTATGGCTACACCTTC. This codes for CATSRRDRGLYGYTF. The chain combines TRBV15 with TRBJ1-2, with TRBD1 matching over 12 bases. Germline assignment: CDR1 LNHNV and CDR2 YYDKDF (reference sequence). The J segment lost 5 bases and the V segment lost 5 bases, leaving 6 bases of the junction unmatched. This CDR3 is built from 15 residues.

The V gene is TRBV28, the J gene TRBJ1-5; D remains ambiguous. Germline V gene sequence: CDR1 MDHEN, CDR2 SYDVKM. CDR3 size: 11 residues. Trimming stripped 6 bases from V and 4 bases from J, with 4 bases between. CDR3 bases: TGTGCCAGCAGCCAAAATCAGCCCCAGCATTTT. It yields the protein CASSQNQPQHF.

The chain uses TRBV11-2 and TRBJ2-1; TRBD2 matches at 11 bases. Per the germline V gene, CDR1 is SGHAT and CDR2 is FQNNGV. With 5 bases clipped from V and 5 bases from J, the junction kept 5 bases outside the gene matches. The CDR3 consists of 15 residues. CDR3 nucleotides: TGTGCCAGCAGCCCCATAGCGGGGGGGCACAATGAGCAGTTCTTC. This sequence encodes CASSPIAGGHNEQFF. The variable domain in full, completed from reference TRBV11-2 and TRBJ2-1, reads EAGVAQSPRYKIIEKRQSVAFWCNPISGHATLYWYQQILGQGPKLLIQFQNNGVVDDSQLPKDRFSAERLKGVDSTLKIQPAKLEDSAVYLCASSPIAGGHNEQFFGPGTRLTVL.

This chain connects TRBV3-1 (or the pseudogene TRBV3-2) to TRBJ1-6; D ambiguous. The germline V gene has CDR1 LGHDT and CDR2 YNNKEL (reference sequence). The CDR3 spans 18 residues. V was pared by 4 bases and J by 1 base, with 17 bases between. This CDR3 is CASSPTRLRESYNSPLHF. The CDR3 DNA sequence: TGTGCCAGCAGCCCGACAAGGCTTCGGGAGTCCTATAATTCACCCCTCCACTTT.

This sequence joins TRBV28 and TRBJ1-2; no reliable D call. Trimming removed 5 bases from V and 4 bases from J, with 26 bases in between. Germline CDR1 MDHEN, CDR2 SYDVKM. CDR3 size: 18 residues. CDR3 in amino acids: CASSPQRVASLAIYGYTF. Written as DNA, the CDR3 is TGTGCCAGCAGTCCCCAAAGGGTAGCCAGCTTAGCGATCTATGGCTACACCTTC.

The J gene is TRBJ2-6, the V gene TRBV2; maybe TRBD1 (6 bases). The germline V gene has CDR1 SNHLY and CDR2 FYNNEI. V was shortened by 6 bases and J by 2 bases, with 11 bases between the two germline ends. The CDR3 sequence is 15 residues long. CDR3 bases: TGTGCCAGCAGAGACAGGTGGCCTGGGGCCAACGTCCTGACTTTC. This sequence encodes CASRDRWPGANVLTF. Drawing the rest from reference TRBV2 and TRBJ2-6, the complete variable domain is EPEVTQTPSHQVTQMGQEVILRCVPISNHLYFYWYRQILGQKVEFLVSFYNNEISEKSEIFDDQFSVERPDGSNFTLKIRSTKLEDSAMYFCASRDRWPGANVLTFGAGSRLTVL.

This clone was observed once. The chain couples TRBV18 to TRBJ1-2, with D hard to call. V was cut by 5 bases and J by 3 bases, with 16 bases left in between. The CDR3 is made up of 15 amino acids. Germline V gene sequence: CDR1 KGHSH, CDR2 LQKENI. As DNA, the CDR3 is TGTGCCAGCTCAATGGCACGATCAGGCGACTATGGCTACACCTTC. As protein: CASSMARSGDYGYTF.

J is TRBJ1-4 and V is TRBV2; D is possibly TRBD1 (5 bases). The CDR3 totals 14 residues. The V end was cut by 6 bases, the J end by 5 bases, with 13 bases between. The germline CDR1 and CDR2 sequences are SNHLY and FYNNEI. This chain's CDR3 is CASRQDILNEKLFF. CDR3 nucleotide sequence: TGTGCCAGCAGGCAGGACATCTTAAATGAAAAACTGTTTTTT.

This clone came up once. V is TRBV28 and J is TRBJ1-3; perhaps TRBD1 as D (6 bases). V was trimmed by 4 bases and J by 3 bases, leaving 16 bases between them. CDR3 size: 16 residues. Germline-derived CDR1 and CDR2 are MDHEN and SYDVKM. CDR3 sequence (DNA): TGTGCCAGCAGTTCTCCTCGGGGGGCTGATGGAAACACCATATATTTT. Residues: CASSSPRGADGNTIYF.

The J gene is TRBJ1-6, the V gene TRBV5-1; no reliable D call. This CDR3 contains 15 residues. Trimming pared 0 bases from V and 10 bases from J, leaving 14 bases between. In germline, CDR1 is SGHRS, CDR2 YFSETQ. The CDR3 sequence is CASSLVAVFRSPLHF. CDR3 sequence (DNA): TGCGCCAGCAGCTTGGTGGCGGTATTCCGATCACCCCTCCACTTT.

The gene calls are TRBV11-3 and TRBJ1-3, with D tentatively TRBD1 (6 bases). CDR3 size: 17 residues. Per the germline V gene, CDR1 is SGHNT and CDR2 is YENEEA. V was pared by 5 bases and J by 0 bases, with 17 bases between. The CDR3 loop is CASSALGGALSGNTIYF. DNA for the CDR3: TGTGCCAGCAGCGCCCTGGGGGGGGCTCTCTCTGGAAACACCATATATTTT. Filled out from reference TRBV11-3 and TRBJ1-3, the complete variable domain reads EAGVVQSPRYKIIEKKQPVAFWCNPISGHNTLYWYLQNLGQGPELLIRYENEEAVDDSQLPKDRFSAERLKGVDSTLKIQPAELGDSAVYLCASSALGGALSGNTIYFGEGSWLTVV.

The rearrangement joins TRBV12-3 or TRBV12-4 to TRBJ1-5; a possible D gene is TRBD1 (6 bases). CDR3 length equals 13 residues. Between the trimmed V and J ends, which lost 6 bases and 6 bases, there was a span of 12 bases. In DNA form, the CDR3 reads TGTGCCAGCAGCTTCACAGGGAGTCAGCCCCAGCATTTT. This sequence encodes CASSFTGSQPQHF.

The V and J genes are TRBV7-3 and TRBJ2-1; D might be TRBD2 (5 bases). The germline V gene encodes CDR1 SGHTA and CDR2 FQGTGA. The length of the CDR3 is 14 residues. Deletions cut 11 bases from V and 0 bases from J, with 14 bases between. In DNA, the CDR3 is TGTGCCGTACACCCTAGCAACTCCTACAATGAGCAGTTCTTC. Translation: CAVHPSNSYNEQFF.